A single sample is the source of the 19 T cell receptor beta chains below, sequenced in a study of shared clonotypes between healthy human individuals. Using immunoSEQ multiplex PCR, the repertoire was profiled, and TCRdb retains in-frame clones only, with some absent. The sample lists around 500,000 clones, around 78% occurring once. The source material was PBMCs. These TCRs come from a woman between 40 and 50 years old in good health. Some clones in this sample may be carry-over from other donors' samples.

This clone was counted many times. The sample holds other DNA sequences that translate to the same CDR3. The chain couples TRBV30 to TRBJ2-7; D call uncertain. The CDR3 has 12 amino acids. Deletions cut 0 bases from V and 4 bases from J, with 7 bases between. Germline CDR1 reads GTSNPN; CDR2 reads SVGIG (reference sequence). The CDR3 loop reads CAWSVREYEQYF. Written as DNA, the CDR3 is TGTGCCTGGAGTGTAAGGGAATACGAGCAGTACTTC.

The gene calls are TRBV19 and TRBJ2-7, with 10 bases matching TRBD2. V was clipped by 1 base and J by 2 bases; unmatched bases: 11. The CDR3 sequence is 18 residues long. The germline V gene has CDR1 LNHDA and CDR2 SQIVND (reference sequence). The CDR3 DNA reads TGTGCCAGTAGTATAGCCCCGGCTAGCGGGAGTTCCGCCTACGAGCAGTACTTC. It codes for CASSIAPASGSSAYEQYF.

The CDR3 sequence is CASKGEGGEQFF. CDR3 in DNA: TGTGCCAGCAAAGGGGAAGGGGGTGAGCAGTTCTTC. The rearrangement links TRBV6-1 to TRBJ2-1; tentative D call: TRBD1 (6 bases). Germline V gene sequence: CDR1 MNHNS, CDR2 SASEGT. V shed 7 bases and J shed 9 bases, with 13 bases lying between them. This CDR3 is 12 amino acids long.

This clone occurred a few times. The chain recombines TRBV5-1 with TRBJ1-2; D is possibly TRBD1 (6 bases). Trimming took off 1 base at V and 6 bases at J, with 13 bases between the two ends. The germline V gene encodes CDR1 SGHRS and CDR2 YFSETQ. This CDR3 comprises 14 residues. In DNA, the CDR3 is TGCGCCAGCAGCTTGACGGGGGCGCATGATGGCTACACCTTC. As protein: CASSLTGAHDGYTF.

The chain employs TRBV9 and TRBJ2-5; D perhaps matches TRBD2 (5 bases). Germline V gene sequence: CDR1 SGDLS, CDR2 YYNGEE. V lost 3 bases, J lost 4 bases, and 19 bases lay in between. The CDR3 loop spans 16 amino acids. The CDR3 bases are TGTGCCAGCAGCGCAGCAGAGATACTAGGAGGAGAGACCCAGTACTTC. Translating it yields CASSAAEILGGETQYF.

J is TRBJ2-7 and V is TRBV5-8; D gene ambiguous. There are 16 residues in the CDR3. The germline CDR1 and CDR2 sequences are SGHTS and YDEGEE. V was trimmed by 0 bases and J by 2 bases, leaving 15 bases between them. CDR3 nucleotide sequence: TGTGCCAGCAGCTTGGGCTTTTGGCAGGAAACCTACGAGCAGTACTTC. Translated: CASSLGFWQETYEQYF.

This clone is a singleton in its sample. The chain joins TRBV7-2 to TRBJ2-2; no firm D call. Trimming removed 3 bases from V and 2 bases from J, with 13 bases in between. CDR3 size: 16 residues. Looked up from germline, CDR1 is SGHTA and CDR2 is FQGNSA. The CDR3 bases are TGTGCCAGCAGCTTTTCGGGCAGATCTAACACCGGGGAGCTGTTTTTT. This translates into CASSFSGRSNTGELFF.

The chain links TRBV19 to TRBJ2-5, with D perhaps matching TRBD1 (6 bases). This CDR3 is 16 amino acids long. The germline V and J ends were trimmed by 7 bases and 5 bases, with 23 bases remaining between them. In germline, CDR1 is LNHDA, CDR2 SQIVND (reference sequence). CDR3 DNA: TGTGCCAGTACCCCTACACGTGCAGGGGTTCGTGAGACCCAGTACTTC. Residues: CASTPTRAGVRETQYF.

The gene calls are TRBV10-2 and TRBJ2-7, with no clear D. The CDR3 runs to 13 residues. The germline V gene encodes CDR1 WSHSY and CDR2 SAAADI. Trimming removed 9 bases at V and 0 bases at J, with 12 bases between. The CDR3 region is CARLTESSYEQYF. CDR3 in DNA: TGCGCCAGACTAACAGAGAGCTCCTACGAGCAGTACTTC.

The chain joins TRBV9 to TRBJ2-7, with TRBD2 identical over 7 bases. V was pared by 1 base and J by 0 bases, with 1 base of the junction left unmatched. Germline CDR1 SGDLS, CDR2 YYNGEE. The CDR3 has 14 amino acids. CDR3 in DNA: TGTGCCAGCAGCGTAACTAGCGACTCCTACGAGCAGTACTTC. It translates to CASSVTSDSYEQYF.

About this clone itself: It differs at one base from a far larger clone, so likely a read error. This CDR3 is also generated by other DNA sequences in the sample. The chain joins TRBV2 to TRBJ2-5; 11 positions agree with TRBD2. The closer fit of TRBJ2-7 to the DNA end suggests the J call may be wrong. This CDR3 region has 15 residues. Per the germline V gene, CDR1 is SNHLY and CDR2 is FYNNEI. CDR3 DNA sequence: TGCGCCACACCCGGGGCTAGCGGGAGGTCCTACGAGCAGTACTTC. The encoded protein is CATPGASGRSYEQYF.

The CDR3, as DNA: TGCAGCGTTGAAAGACTAGCGCATTACGAGCAGTACTTC. It encodes CSVERLAHYEQYF. V gene TRBV29-1 combines with J gene TRBJ2-7; 8 bases map to TRBD2. CDR1 is SQVTM and CDR2 is ANQGSEA in the germline V gene. There are 13 residues in the CDR3. With 2 bases clipped from V and 4 bases from J, the junction kept 4 bases outside the gene matches.

This clone was counted ten times or more. The chain has TRBV18 and TRBJ2-7, with TRBD1 matching over 7 bases. Germline V gene data show CDR1 as KGHSH and CDR2 as LQKENI. The J segment lost 4 bases and the V segment lost 3 bases, leaving 6 bases of the junction unmatched. This CDR3 region has 14 residues. CDR3: CASSPGTDGYEQYF. The CDR3 coding sequence is TGTGCCAGCTCACCCGGGACAGACGGGTACGAGCAGTACTTC.

The CDR3 is CASSLVAGGRTDTQYF. The CDR3 nucleotides read TGTGCCAGCAGCTTAGTGGCGGGAGGGCGAACAGATACGCAGTATTTT. The chain joins TRBV7-2 to TRBJ2-3; TRBD2 aligns across 9 bases. Unmatched junction bases numbered 5, after V lost 1 base and J lost 3 bases. CDR1 and CDR2 (germline): SGHTA, FQGNSA. The CDR3 is made up of 16 amino acids.

This clone was seen a single time. The chain joins TRBV30 to TRBJ2-7; 12 bases are shared with TRBD2. In germline, CDR1 is GTSNPN, CDR2 SVGIG (reference sequence). J gave up 10 bases and V 8 bases, and 15 bases lay outside the gene matches. This CDR3 is 14 amino acids long. CDR3 DNA sequence: TGTGCCGGGGAGGTTTGGACTAGCGGGATCCTACAGTACTTC. Amino acid sequence: CAGEVWTSGILQYF.

The chain joins TRBV14 to TRBJ2-4; D is unresolved. Germline-derived CDR1 and CDR2 are SGHDN and FVKESK. The CDR3 runs to 12 residues. Deletions cut 5 bases from V and 9 bases from J, with 11 bases between. The CDR3 coding sequence is TGTGCCAGCAGCTCGGCCTACGGCATTCAGTACTTC. It encodes CASSSAYGIQYF.

This clone has a count of ten or more. Other DNA sequences in the sample encode the same CDR3. The chain couples TRBV9 to TRBJ1-5; no clear D gene. The CDR3 has 15 amino acids. Germline CDR1 is SGDLS and CDR2 is YYNGEE. Trimming removed 0 bases at V and 4 bases at J, with 11 bases between. The CDR3 protein is CASSVGDGLNQPQHF. CDR3 DNA sequence: TGTGCCAGCAGCGTAGGTGACGGACTAAATCAGCCCCAGCATTTT.

The CDR3 nucleotides are TGTGCCAGCAGCTTAGGGGGACAGGGGCAAAACACAGATACGCAGTATTTT. Its translation: CASSLGGQGQNTDTQYF. The chain joins TRBV11-2 to TRBJ2-3, with 10 bases fitting TRBD1. The CDR3 has 17 amino acids. V dropped 1 base and J dropped 2; count of bases not matched to a gene: 6. Germline CDR1 and CDR2: SGHAT and FQNNGV.

The table lists this clone with a few counts. This chain uses TRBV11-2 with TRBJ2-3; perhaps TRBD1 as D (5 bases). The CDR3 has 15 amino acids. CDR1 is SGHAT and CDR2 is FQNNGV in the germline V gene. Trimming cost V 1 base and J 5 bases, with 13 bases left between them. The CDR3 nucleotides are TGTGCCAGCAGCTTAGTTTGGGGCCAGGAAGATACGCAGTATTTT. Protein product: CASSLVWGQEDTQYF.